The 12 T cell receptor beta chains below all came from one sample that was sequenced in a study of T-cell reconstitution after alpha-beta-depleted transplantation in children. The library targeted TCRbeta and was prepared with unique molecular identifiers. MiXCR, applied by TCRdb to the PCR reads, yields one record per CDR3 protein. The table has about 98,000 distinct CDR3 sequences, roughly 7.1% seen once; the top ten hold roughly 17%. The sequences come from PBMCs, collected before TCRalphabeta/CD19-depleted stem cell transplant. These receptors all come from a boy aged 2 to 10 with acute lymphoblastic leukemia, due to receive a stem cell transplant.

This clonotype was seen ten or more times. The chain has TRBV10-3 and TRBJ2-1; D may be TRBD1 (5 bases). The CDR3 length is 12 residues. Germline-derived CDR1 and CDR2 are ENHRY and SYGVKD. V gave up 0 bases and J gave up 10 bases, with 7 bases separating them. The CDR3 here is CAISESRTEQFF. CDR3 sequence (DNA): TGTGCCATCAGTGAGTCGAGGACAGAGCAGTTCTTC.

This clonotype has at least ten counts. The rearrangement joins TRBV6-2 or TRBV6-3 to TRBJ1-2, with D perhaps matching TRBD1 (6 bases). The CDR3 loop spans 13 amino acids. The germline V gene encodes CDR1 MNHEY and CDR2 SVGEGT. V was pared by 5 bases and J by 3 bases, with 10 bases between. CDR3 nucleotide sequence: TGTGCCAGCAGTGGCTACAGGGACTATGGCTACACCTTC. Protein sequence: CASSGYRDYGYTF.

In its sample, this clonotype was seen many times. The V and J genes are TRBV25-1 and TRBJ2-2; tentatively, D is TRBD2 (7 bases). Trimming stripped 3 bases from V and 14 bases from J, with 10 bases between. The germline CDR1 and CDR2 sequences are MGHDK and SYGVNS. The CDR3 is 11 amino acids. The CDR3 loop is CASSEGGRLFF. Written as DNA, the CDR3 is TGTGCCAGCAGTGAGGGGGGGCGACTGTTTTTT.

This clonotype was seen at least ten times. V and J are TRBV7-2 and TRBJ2-2; D is perhaps TRBD1 or TRBD2 (6 bases each). With 6 bases removed from V and 4 bases from J, the gap between germline ends came to 12 bases. The CDR3 sequence is 14 residues long. Germline V gives CDR1 SGHTA, CDR2 FQGNSA. CDR3 loop: CASRGGRSTGELFF. Written as DNA, the CDR3 is TGTGCCAGCAGGGGGGGCCGGAGCACCGGGGAGCTGTTTTTT.

The chain links TRBV5-5 to TRBJ1-3; tentative D call: TRBD1 (5 bases). Between the trimmed V and J ends, which lost 4 bases and 0 bases, there was a span of 14 bases. The CDR3 totals 16 residues. From germline, CDR1 is SGHKS and CDR2 YYEKEE (reference sequence). Here the CDR3 DNA reads TGTGCCAGCAGCAACACCGGGGGATACTCTGGAAACACCATATATTTT. Translation gives CASSNTGGYSGNTIYF. Full variable domain (remainder filled in from reference TRBV5-5 and TRBJ1-3): DAGVTQSPTHLIKTRGQQVTLRCSPISGHKSVSWYQQVLGQGPQFIFQYYEKEERGRGNFPDRFSARQFPNYSSELNVNALLLGDSALYLCASSNTGGYSGNTIYFGEGSWLTVV.

The rearrangement joins TRBV7-9 to TRBJ1-2; D possibly corresponds to TRBD1 (5 bases). The V end lost 7 bases, the J end lost 1 base, and 16 bases lay between the germline ends. The CDR3 extends over 15 amino acids. CDR1 and CDR2 (germline): SEHNR, FQNEAQ (reference sequence). Written as DNA, the CDR3 is TGTGCCAGCACCCCAGGGACGGAACTTAACTATGGCTACACCTTC. Translating gives CASTPGTELNYGYTF.

This clonotype has a handful of counts. The J gene is TRBJ1-5, the V gene TRBV6-2 or TRBV6-3; the match to TRBD1 covers 7 bases. V lost 6 bases, J lost 9 bases, and 8 bases stayed unmatched. The length of the CDR3 is 13 residues. Per the germline V gene, CDR1 is MNHEY and CDR2 is SVGEGT. In DNA, the CDR3 is TGTGCCAGCAGCCGGGACAGAGCCGTGCCCCAGCATTTT. Translated: CASSRDRAVPQHF.

This clonotype was counted many times. The CDR3 sequence: CASSSSSYEQYF. CDR3 bases: TGTGCCAGCAGCTCGTCGAGCTACGAGCAGTACTTC. The chain uses TRBV11-2 and TRBJ2-7; D is unclear. The CDR3 is made up of 12 amino acids. Trimming pared 4 bases from V and 3 bases from J, leaving 7 bases between. CDR1 SGHAT and CDR2 FQNNGV come from the germline V gene.

This clonotype showed up just a few times. The rearrangement uses TRBV11-2 and TRBJ2-6; D possibly corresponds to TRBD1 (5 bases). Trimming left V 1 base short and J 0 bases short, with 13 bases between. CDR1 is SGHAT, CDR2 FQNNGV, per germline. CDR3 length: 18 amino acids. CDR3 in amino acids: CASSLVLGLLSGANVLTF. In DNA, the CDR3 is TGTGCCAGCAGCTTAGTCCTGGGGCTCCTCTCTGGGGCCAACGTCCTGACTTTC.

This clonotype occurred many times. The genes are TRBV4-2 and TRBJ2-5, with 16 bases fitting TRBD2. The CDR3 extends over 18 amino acids. V was pared by 0 bases and J by 2 bases, with 3 bases of the junction left unmatched. From germline, CDR1 is LGHNA and CDR2 YNFKEQ. Here the CDR3 DNA reads TGTGCCAGCAGCCAAGATGGGACTAGCGGGGGGGGACAAGAGACCCAGTACTTC. The encoded protein is CASSQDGTSGGGQETQYF.

This clonotype was seen a few times. The chain combines TRBV3-1 with TRBJ2-7; D uncertain. CDR3 length: 14 residues. V lost 0 bases to trimming and J lost 1 base, with 7 bases between them. Germline V gives CDR1 LGHDT, CDR2 YNNKEL (reference sequence). The CDR3 is CASSQDRSSYEQYF. The CDR3 nucleotides are TGTGCCAGCAGCCAAGACAGGAGTTCCTACGAGCAGTACTTC.

Only a few counts were recorded for this clonotype. This chain connects TRBV4-1 to TRBJ2-3, with D perhaps TRBD1 or TRBD2 (6 bases each). V shed 4 bases and J shed 6 bases, with 11 bases lying between them. Germline lookup yields CDR1 MGHRA and CDR2 YSYEKL. CDR3 size: 13 residues. CDR3 sequence reads: CASSPRGVDTQYF. DNA of the CDR3: TGCGCCAGCAGCCCGAGGGGGGTGGATACGCAGTATTTT.